The entry below describes one TCR beta chain. Its antigen remains undetermined. Nothing much larger sits one base from this clone, and base qualities are not available. All donors were healthy Caucasians. CDR1 and CDR2 are drawn from the germline V gene: MNHEY, SVGEGT. Measured from the cysteine to the phenylalanine, the CDR3 is 16 residues long. Only the CDR3 part of the read is kept: 48 bases, read in frame from the first base. The V end loses 4 bases and the J end loses 0 bases, and a stretch of 14 bases separates them. The library was built by means of 5' RACE. The sequencer was an Illumina HiSeq 2000. A universal primer binding site was added through template switching, and the final cDNA carried a unique molecular identifier so that TCR cDNA molecules could be counted accurately. Specific primers in the conserved constant-segment region were used to synthesize first-strand cDNA for TCR alpha and beta chains. To control for contamination, each cDNA library was double barcoded with a SMART-Mk sample barcode plus Illumina barcodes. TruSeq adapter sequences, together with Illumina sample barcodes, were added in two successive PCR steps. The TCR alpha and beta cDNA libraries were sequenced on the Illumina HiSeq platform using custom primers. The source study handled its data this way. Raw reads were processed with MiGEC to extract unique molecular identifiers, and MiXCR was used to determine CDR3 positions. Recombination models were inferred per individual with the repgenHMM and IGoR tools using an EM algorithm. The tcR package in R was used for shared clonotype analysis, with sharing normalized by the product of cloneset sizes. To study raw recombination without the effects of thymic and clonal selection, out-of-frame nonproductive sequences were analyzed. The public reads were quality trimmed at Q25 with fastp and then assembled into clones with MiXCR by TCRdb, keeping productive beta chains. CDR3 protein sequences are deduplicated, and each keeps its most common genes and DNA. TCRdb assigned the V and J calls; the authors' analysis was not used. This sample gives around 1.7 million distinct CDR3 sequences in total; around a third of them show up just once. Clones ranked in the top ten supply approximately 0.29% of the sample.

This sample was included in a study of identical twins (TCRdb year 2016). In the study overall: To test whether fetal clonotypes persist, this study deep-sequenced TCR alpha and beta repertoires from monozygotic twins, from unrelated adults of various ages, and from cord blood. To rule out contamination, replicate twin experiments were performed at different times with different library preparation protocols.

Broader findings and caveats from the paper: Because the same donors could not be followed over many years, the conclusions depended on cross-sectional statistical analysis. Compared with coincidental sharing between unrelated individuals, out-of-frame TCR alpha sequences shared between twins had an excess of sequences with low generation probability. The excess sharing between twins in beta out-of-frame sequences was weaker because fewer shared sequences reduced the signal-to-noise ratio. Recombination models systematically underestimated out-of-frame TCR alpha sharing in monozygotic twins but agreed with sharing between unrelated individuals. Zero-insertion analyses could be partly confounded by invariant T cells such as MAIT and iNKT, though diverse VJ usage argued against such confounding for most clonotypes. Fewer insertions were carried by abundant cord blood beta clonotypes, a similar but weaker trend appeared in young adult naive repertoires, and no such trend appeared in memory repertoires.

The chain is made from TRBV6-2 or TRBV6-3 and TRBJ2-3; a tentative D call is TRBD2 (6 bases match). Input material: cord blood. The clonotype originates from a newborn girl in good health. The sequenced DNA: TGTGCCAGCAGTTCCGGGGGAGCTGCTAGCACAGATACGCAGTATTTT. Translation gives CASSSGGAASTDTQYF.